The entry that follows covers one TCR beta chain sequence. The antigen remains undetermined. The entry originates in a study of identifying expanded T cells in peripheral blood. Regarding the study as a whole: Around 1.2 clones differed between technical replicates, versus 16.4 and 19 over time.

The protocol was immunoSEQ multiplex PCR, while the TCRdb copy is restricted to in-frame clones and leaves out a portion. There are some 77,000 clones in the sample; 88% occur only once, and under 20% lies in the top ten. V was shortened by 6 bases and J by 2 bases, with 10 bases between the two germline ends. The CDR3 has 13 amino acids. The germline CDR1 and CDR2 sequences are SNHLY and FYNNEI. The sequence came from a person aged 18 to 75 in good health. V and J are TRBV2 and TRBJ2-5; D uncertain. The source material was blood. The CDR3 spells CASRPGRQETQYF. The CDR3 region has the DNA TGTGCCAGCAGGCCGGGCCGACAAGAGACCCAGTACTTC.